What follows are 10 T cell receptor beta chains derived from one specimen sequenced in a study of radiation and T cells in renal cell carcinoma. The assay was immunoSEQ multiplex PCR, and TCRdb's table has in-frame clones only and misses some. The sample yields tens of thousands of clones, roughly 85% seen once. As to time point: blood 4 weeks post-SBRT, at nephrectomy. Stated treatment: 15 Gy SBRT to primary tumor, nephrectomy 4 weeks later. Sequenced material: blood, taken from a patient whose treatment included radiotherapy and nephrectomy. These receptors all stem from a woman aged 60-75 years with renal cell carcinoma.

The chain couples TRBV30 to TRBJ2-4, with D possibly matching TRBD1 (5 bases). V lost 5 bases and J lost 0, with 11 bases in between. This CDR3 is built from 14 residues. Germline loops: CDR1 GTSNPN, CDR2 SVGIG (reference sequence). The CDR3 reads CAWVDKLAKNIQYF. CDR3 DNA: TGTGCCTGGGTGGACAAATTAGCCAAAAACATTCAGTACTTC.

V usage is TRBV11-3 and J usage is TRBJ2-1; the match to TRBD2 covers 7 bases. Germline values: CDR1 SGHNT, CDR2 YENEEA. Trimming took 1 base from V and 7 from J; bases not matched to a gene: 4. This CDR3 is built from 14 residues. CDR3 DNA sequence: TGTGCCAGCAGCTTAGGCGGGAGTAGGAATGAGCAGTTCTTC. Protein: CASSLGGSRNEQFF.

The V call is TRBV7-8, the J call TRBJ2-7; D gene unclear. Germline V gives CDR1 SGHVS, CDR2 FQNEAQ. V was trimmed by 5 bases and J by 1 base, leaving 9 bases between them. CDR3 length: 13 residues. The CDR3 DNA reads TGTGCCAGCAGCACCCCAGCGTCCTACGAGCAGTACTTC. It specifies CASSTPASYEQYF.

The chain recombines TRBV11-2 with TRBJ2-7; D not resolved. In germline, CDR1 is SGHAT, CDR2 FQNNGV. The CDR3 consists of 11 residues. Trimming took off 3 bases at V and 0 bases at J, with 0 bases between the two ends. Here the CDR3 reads CASSFSYEQYF. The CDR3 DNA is TGTGCCAGCAGCTTCTCCTACGAGCAGTACTTC.

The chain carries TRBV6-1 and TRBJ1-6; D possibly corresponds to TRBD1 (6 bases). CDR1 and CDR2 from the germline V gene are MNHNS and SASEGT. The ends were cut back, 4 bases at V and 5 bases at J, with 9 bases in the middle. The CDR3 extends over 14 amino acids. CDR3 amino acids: CASSGTVDNSPLHF. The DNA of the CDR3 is TGTGCCAGCAGTGGGACAGTCGATAATTCACCCCTCCACTTT.

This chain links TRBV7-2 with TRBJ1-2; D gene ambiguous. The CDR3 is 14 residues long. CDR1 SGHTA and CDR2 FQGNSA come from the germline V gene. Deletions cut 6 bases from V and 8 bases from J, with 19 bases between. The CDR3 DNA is TGTGCCAGCAGTTTCAATTCCGGGGTCCGAGGCTACACCTTC. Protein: CASSFNSGVRGYTF.

CDR3 nucleotide sequence: TGCGCCAGCAGCTTGGAGTCAGCGGGGGGTTACGAGCAGTACTTC. Translated, it gives CASSLESAGGYEQYF. The J gene is TRBJ2-7, the V gene TRBV5-1; 9 bases line up with TRBD2. With V trimmed by 0 bases and J by 4 bases, 5 bases remained unmatched. The CDR3 extends over 15 amino acids. Germline V lookup: CDR1 SGHRS, CDR2 YFSETQ.

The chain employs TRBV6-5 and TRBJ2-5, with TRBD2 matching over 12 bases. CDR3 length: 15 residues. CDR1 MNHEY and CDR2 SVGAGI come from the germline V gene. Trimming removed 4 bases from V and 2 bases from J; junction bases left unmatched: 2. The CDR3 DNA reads TGTGCCAGCAGTTTCCTAGCGGGGGGGCAAGAGACCCAGTACTTC. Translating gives CASSFLAGGQETQYF.

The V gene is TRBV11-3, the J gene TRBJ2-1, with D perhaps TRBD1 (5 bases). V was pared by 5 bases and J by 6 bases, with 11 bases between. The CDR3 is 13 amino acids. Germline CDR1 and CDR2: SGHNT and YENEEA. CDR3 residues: CASSLGLFNEQFF. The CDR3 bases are TGTGCCAGCAGCCTGGGGCTTTTCAATGAGCAGTTCTTC.

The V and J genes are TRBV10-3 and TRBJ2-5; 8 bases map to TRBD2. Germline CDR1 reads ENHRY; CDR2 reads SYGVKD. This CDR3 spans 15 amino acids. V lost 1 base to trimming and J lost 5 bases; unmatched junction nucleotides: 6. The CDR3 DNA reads TGTGCCATCAGTGAGTGGCGGGGGGCGGGTGAGACCCAGTACTTC. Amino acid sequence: CAISEWRGAGETQYF.